The 30 T cell receptor beta chains below were found in one sample sequenced in a study of cytomegalovirus exposure and HLA in healthy donors. TCRdb's table, derived via immunoSEQ multiplex PCR, lists solely in-frame clones and lacks some. This sample has 200,000 to 300,000 clones, with about 83% found just once. Material for sequencing was PBMCs. Receptor source: a young man in good health and CMV-seronegative.

This rearrangement joins TRBV5-8 to TRBJ1-1, with TRBD1 as a possible D gene (5 bases). The CDR3 has 14 amino acids. The V end was cut by 1 base, the J end by 5 bases, with 12 bases between. CDR1 and CDR2 (germline): SGHTS, YDEGEE. Here the CDR3 DNA reads TGTGCCAGCAGCTTGTTGCAGGGATGGACTGAAGCTTTCTTT. The encoded protein is CASSLLQGWTEAFF.

With regard to this clone: Other DNA sequences within the sample encode an identical CDR3. The rearrangement uses TRBV5-1 and TRBJ2-1, with 8 bases that match TRBD1. V was pared by 0 bases and J by 2 bases, with 1 base of the junction left unmatched. This CDR3 comprises 15 residues. The germline CDR1 and CDR2 sequences are SGHRS and YFSETQ. CDR3 in amino acids: CASSLGTGTYNEQFF. CDR3 coding DNA: TGCGCCAGCAGCTTGGGGACAGGGACCTACAATGAGCAGTTCTTC.

The chain has TRBV27 and TRBJ1-5; D unresolved. CDR3 length equals 13 residues. Germline V CDR1 and CDR2: MNHEY, SMNVEV (reference sequence). V dropped 6 bases and J dropped 0 bases, with 6 bases sitting between them. The CDR3 spells CASSRYSNQPQHF. The CDR3 coding sequence is TGTGCCAGCAGCAGGTATAGCAATCAGCCCCAGCATTTT.

The chain uses TRBV5-1 and TRBJ2-2, with D maybe TRBD1 (5 bases). CDR3 length: 15 residues. V gave up 0 bases and J gave up 2 bases, with 8 bases separating them. Germline V CDR1 and CDR2: SGHRS, YFSETQ. This CDR3 reads CASSLEGRNTGELFF. CDR3 nucleotide sequence: TGCGCCAGCAGCTTGGAGGGGCGCAACACCGGGGAGCTGTTTTTT.

V is TRBV28 and J is TRBJ1-6, with unresolved D. This CDR3 comprises 15 residues. Trimming pared 7 bases from V and 0 bases from J, leaving 10 bases between. Germline CDR1 is MDHEN and CDR2 is SYDVKM. CDR3 in DNA: TGTGCCAGCAAGACTCCAGACTCCTATAATTCACCCCTCCACTTT. It encodes CASKTPDSYNSPLHF.

The rearrangement joins TRBV15 to TRBJ2-7; 9 bases fit TRBD1. Germline-derived CDR1 and CDR2 are LNHNV and YYDKDF (reference sequence). The CDR3 is 16 amino acids. V gave up 0 bases and J gave up 4 bases; unmatched junction bases: 7. The CDR3: CATSRDGGQGSYEQYF. The CDR3 DNA sequence: TGTGCCACCAGCAGAGATGGGGGACAGGGATCATACGAGCAGTACTTC.

This chain links TRBV7-6 with TRBJ2-7, with 8 nucleotides matching TRBD2. With V trimmed by 1 base and J by 6 bases, 2 bases remained unmatched. The CDR3 is 13 amino acids. CDR1 and CDR2 (germline): SGHVS, FNYEAQ. DNA of the CDR3: TGTGCCAGCAGCTTAGAGGGACTAGGCGAGCAGTACTTC. Protein product: CASSLEGLGEQYF.

The chain carries TRBV5-1 and TRBJ2-1, with 9 bases lining up with TRBD1. V was pared by 2 bases and J by 7 bases, with 7 bases of the junction left unmatched. This CDR3 spans 15 amino acids. The germline gives CDR1 SGHRS, CDR2 YFSETQ. CDR3 amino acids: CASSLTRTGVNEQFF. Written as DNA, the CDR3 is TGCGCCAGCAGCTTAACCAGGACAGGGGTAAATGAGCAGTTCTTC.

This clone was recorded a few times. The rearrangement links TRBV2 to TRBJ1-4, with a weak D call TRBD1 (6 bases). The CDR3 contains 15 residues. Germline V gene sequence: CDR1 SNHLY, CDR2 FYNNEI. V lost 10 bases, J lost 8 bases, and 23 bases lay in between. The CDR3 DNA follows: TGTGCCACACGCTCGCAGGGGAAGGGCGGAGAAAAACTGTTTTTT. It yields the protein CATRSQGKGGEKLFF.

The chain uses TRBV18 and TRBJ1-3; D might be TRBD1 (6 bases). Germline V gives CDR1 KGHSH, CDR2 LQKENI. Trimming stripped 0 bases from V and 0 bases from J, with 12 bases between. The CDR3 runs 17 residues. The CDR3 region has the DNA TGTGCCAGCTCACCACCGCCCAGGGGACCCTCTGGAAACACCATATATTTT. It codes for CASSPPPRGPSGNTIYF.

This chain connects TRBV19 to TRBJ2-5; maybe TRBD1 (8 bases). Germline V lookup: CDR1 LNHDA, CDR2 SQIVND (reference sequence). The CDR3 is 14 amino acids. Trimming removed 4 bases from V and 5 bases from J, with 14 bases in between. CDR3 loop: CASSTGQGGETQYF. As DNA, the CDR3 is TGTGCCAGTAGTACCGGACAGGGAGGGGAGACCCAGTACTTC.

The chain has TRBV6-5 and TRBJ2-1; 7 positions match TRBD1. The CDR3 loop spans 14 amino acids. Germline assignment: CDR1 MNHEY and CDR2 SVGAGI. Losses at the gene ends were 5 bases for V and 15 bases for J; bases not matched to a gene: 16. CDR3 in DNA: TGTGCCAGCAGTACTCTCGCCGACAGGGATTATTGGTTCTTC. It yields the protein CASSTLADRDYWFF.

The chain carries TRBV5-4 and TRBJ2-5; no definite D call. The ends were cut back, 0 bases at V and 5 bases at J, with 5 bases in the middle. Germline V gene lookup returns CDR1 SGHNT and CDR2 YYREEE (reference sequence). CDR3 length equals 12 residues. In nucleotides, the CDR3 is TGTGCCAGCAGCTTGGAAGCGGAGACCCAGTACTTC. Translation gives CASSLEAETQYF.

CDR3 in amino acids: CASSLVGEANYGYTF. As DNA, the CDR3 is TGTGCCAGCAGTTTAGTCGGGGAAGCTAACTATGGCTACACCTTC. The V and J genes are TRBV28 and TRBJ1-2; D not certain. V lost 2 bases and J lost 0, with 10 bases in between. This CDR3 has 15 amino acids. The germline CDR1 and CDR2 sequences are MDHEN and SYDVKM.

This clone has a handful of counts. This chain links TRBV2 with TRBJ1-2; TRBD1 aligns across 7 bases. J was trimmed by 4 bases and V by 8 bases; bases with no gene match: 10. CDR1 SNHLY and CDR2 FYNNEI come from the germline V gene. This CDR3 contains 14 residues. The CDR3 DNA sequence: TGTGCCAGCTCAGAGGGGGCAAGTATCTATGGCTACACCTTC. Translating gives CASSEGASIYGYTF.

The genes are TRBV2 and TRBJ2-5; 7 bases agree with TRBD2. CDR1 is SNHLY and CDR2 is FYNNEI in the germline V gene. The junction had 6 bases not matched to a gene; V was cut back by 4 bases and J by 1 base. The CDR3 has 15 amino acids. The CDR3 reads CASSGVVAGQETQYF. CDR3 DNA: TGTGCCAGCAGTGGGGTGGTAGCGGGCCAAGAGACCCAGTACTTC.

The chain combines TRBV5-1 with TRBJ2-7; D is possibly TRBD2 (5 bases). The V and J ends lost 4 bases and 3 bases respectively, with 20 bases between them. This CDR3 is built from 16 residues. Germline V gene sequence: CDR1 SGHRS, CDR2 YFSETQ. The CDR3 loop reads CASSKTPEDGYYEQYF. CDR3 in DNA: TGCGCCAGCAGCAAGACGCCGGAGGACGGATACTACGAGCAGTACTTC.

This rearrangement joins TRBV27 to TRBJ1-4; TRBD1 is a possible D gene (6 bases). Germline V gives CDR1 MNHEY, CDR2 SMNVEV (reference sequence). The CDR3 spans 14 residues. V was cut by 0 bases and J by 8 bases, with 10 bases left in between. CDR3 residues: CASSLSTGLEKLFF. CDR3 DNA: TGTGCCAGCAGTTTATCGACAGGTTTGGAAAAACTGTTTTTT.

The V call is TRBV9, the J call TRBJ2-3; the D gene is possibly TRBD1 (6 bases). Germline lookup yields CDR1 SGDLS and CDR2 YYNGEE. Trimming cost V 4 bases and J 1 base, with 16 bases left between them. The CDR3 loop spans 16 amino acids. The CDR3 DNA is TGTGCCAGCAGCACCCCCGGGACAAGTGGCACAGATACGCAGTATTTT. Protein product: CASSTPGTSGTDTQYF.

This rearrangement joins TRBV7-6 to TRBJ2-2; D might be TRBD1 (5 bases). Deletions cut 5 bases from V and 3 bases from J, with 13 bases between. This CDR3 contains 15 residues. Germline CDR1 reads SGHVS; CDR2 reads FNYEAQ. The CDR3: CASSNQRGYTGELFF. In nucleotides, the CDR3 is TGTGCCAGCAGCAACCAAAGGGGATACACCGGGGAGCTGTTTTTT. The full variable domain, in which reference TRBV7-6 and TRBJ2-2 provide the parts outside the CDR3, is GAGVSQSPRYKVTKRGQDVALRCDPISGHVSLYWYRQALGQGPEFLTYFNYEAQQDKSGLPNDRFSAERPEGSISTLTIQRTEQRDSAMYRCASSNQRGYTGELFFGEGSRLTVL.

The rearrangement links TRBV6-4 to TRBJ1-3; D is perhaps TRBD1 (5 bases). V was shortened by 9 bases and J by 4 bases, with 10 bases between the two germline ends. The CDR3 has 12 residues. Per the germline V gene, CDR1 is MRHNA and CDR2 is SNTAGT. CDR3 sequence (DNA): TGTGCCAGACAGGCATCAGGAAACACCATATATTTT. This gives the protein CARQASGNTIYF.

The chain employs TRBV18 and TRBJ1-2; D might be TRBD1 (5 bases). Germline-derived CDR1 and CDR2 are KGHSH and LQKENI. V lost 2 bases and J 4 bases, leaving 17 bases between the germline ends. The CDR3 extends over 16 amino acids. The CDR3: CASSPSSGAFGYGYTF. The DNA for the CDR3 is TGTGCCAGCTCACCAAGTTCTGGGGCCTTCGGCTATGGCTACACCTTC.

The table lists this clone with a count of one. This chain uses TRBV10-2 with TRBJ2-3; the D is unclear. This CDR3 has 14 amino acids. Germline V gene lookup returns CDR1 WSHSY and CDR2 SAAADI. V was clipped by 6 bases and J by 2 bases, with 12 bases between them. CDR3 amino acids: CASRSGYLTDTQYF. For the CDR3, the DNA is TGCGCCAGCAGGTCCGGGTACCTCACAGATACGCAGTATTTT.

This chain joins TRBV7-2 and TRBJ2-5, with TRBD2 matching over 10 bases. Losses at the gene ends were 5 bases for V and 9 bases for J; bases not matched to a gene: 12. This CDR3 has 15 amino acids. Germline V gene lookup returns CDR1 SGHTA and CDR2 FQGNSA. The CDR3 DNA follows: TGTGCCAGCAGCCCCCAGGGTCTAGCGGGAGTGGCCCAGTACTTC. It yields the protein CASSPQGLAGVAQYF.

The chain links TRBV19 to TRBJ2-7, with TRBD2 as a possible D gene (6 bases). The CDR3 totals 13 residues. V was trimmed by 8 bases and J by 2 bases, leaving 13 bases between them. CDR1 is LNHDA, CDR2 SQIVND, per germline (reference sequence). This CDR3 reads CASGSGRAYEQYF. DNA of the CDR3: TGTGCCAGTGGGAGCGGGCGCGCCTACGAGCAGTACTTC. Based on the CDR3 plus reference TRBV19 and TRBJ2-7, the full variable domain is DGGITQSPKYLFRKEGQNVTLSCEQNLNHDAMYWYRQDPGQGLRLIYYSQIVNDFQKGDIAEGYSVSREKKESFPLTVTSAQKNPTAFYLCASGSGRAYEQYFGPGTRLTVT.

The rearrangement joins TRBV15 to TRBJ2-7; D gene unclear. Germline CDR1 and CDR2: LNHNV and YYDKDF (reference sequence). This CDR3 has 11 amino acids. V was trimmed by 4 bases and J by 5 bases, leaving 6 bases between them. Here the CDR3 reads CATSIRNEQYF. The CDR3 DNA is TGTGCCACCAGCATCAGGAACGAGCAGTACTTC.

This sequence joins TRBV7-9 and TRBJ1-1, with 8 bases lining up with TRBD1. This CDR3 region has 15 residues. The ends lost 4 bases at V and 1 base at J; junction bases unmatched: 5. Germline CDR1 and CDR2: SEHNR and FQNEAQ (reference sequence). The CDR3 region has the DNA TGTGCCAGCAGCTCCCCGGACAGGGCGAACACTGAAGCTTTCTTT. This codes for CASSSPDRANTEAFF.

This sequence joins TRBV2 and TRBJ2-7; 11 bases are shared with TRBD1. J lost 2 bases, V lost 5 bases, and 5 bases had no gene match. Germline V gene data show CDR1 as SNHLY and CDR2 as FYNNEI. CDR3 length: 15 amino acids. The CDR3 spells CASSLGQGATYEQYF. DNA for the CDR3: TGTGCCAGCAGTCTAGGACAGGGGGCTACCTACGAGCAGTACTTC. The complete variable domain, with remaining parts taken from reference TRBV2 and TRBJ2-7, reads EPEVTQTPSHQVTQMGQEVILRCVPISNHLYFYWYRQILGQKVEFLVSFYNNEISEKSEIFDDQFSVERPDGSNFTLKIRSTKLEDSAMYFCASSLGQGATYEQYFGPGTRLTVT.

The chain employs TRBV11-2 and TRBJ2-7; 9 bases match TRBD2. V shed 1 base, J shed 4 bases, and the junction held 5 bases outside the gene matches. This CDR3 spans 15 amino acids. The germline V gene has CDR1 SGHAT and CDR2 FQNNGV. Here the CDR3 DNA reads TGTGCCAGCAGCTTAGGACTAGCGGCGGAGTACGAGCAGTACTTC. Translating it yields CASSLGLAAEYEQYF.

This rearrangement joins TRBV28 to TRBJ2-5; D is unclear. The CDR3 loop spans 14 amino acids. V was trimmed by 0 bases and J by 2 bases, leaving 7 bases between them. Per germline, CDR1 MDHEN and CDR2 SYDVKM. The chain's CDR3 is CASSLWASQETQYF. DNA for the CDR3: TGTGCCAGCAGTTTATGGGCCAGTCAAGAGACCCAGTACTTC.